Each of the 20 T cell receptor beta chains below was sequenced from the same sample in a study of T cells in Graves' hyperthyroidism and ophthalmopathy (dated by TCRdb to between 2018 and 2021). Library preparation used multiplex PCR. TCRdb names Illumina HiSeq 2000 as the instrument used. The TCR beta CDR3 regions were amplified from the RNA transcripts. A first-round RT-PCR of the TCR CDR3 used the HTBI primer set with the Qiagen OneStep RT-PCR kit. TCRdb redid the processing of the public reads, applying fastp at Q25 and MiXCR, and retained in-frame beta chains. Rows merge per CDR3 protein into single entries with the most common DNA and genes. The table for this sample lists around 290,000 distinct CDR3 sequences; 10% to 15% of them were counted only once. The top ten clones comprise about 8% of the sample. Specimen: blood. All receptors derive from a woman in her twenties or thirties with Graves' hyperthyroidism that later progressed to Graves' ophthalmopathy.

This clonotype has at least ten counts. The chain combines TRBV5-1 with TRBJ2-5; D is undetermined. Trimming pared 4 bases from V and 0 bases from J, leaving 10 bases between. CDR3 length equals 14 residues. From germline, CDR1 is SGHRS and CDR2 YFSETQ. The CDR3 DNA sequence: TGCGCCAGCAGCCCGGGTCTTGACCAAGAGACCCAGTACTTC. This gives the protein CASSPGLDQETQYF.

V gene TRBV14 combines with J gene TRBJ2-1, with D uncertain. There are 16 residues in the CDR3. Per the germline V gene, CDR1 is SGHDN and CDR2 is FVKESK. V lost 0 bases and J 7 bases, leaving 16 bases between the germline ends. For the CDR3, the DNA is TGTGCCAGCAGCCAAGATCTGGGTAGATTGTATAATGAGCAGTTCTTC. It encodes CASSQDLGRLYNEQFF.

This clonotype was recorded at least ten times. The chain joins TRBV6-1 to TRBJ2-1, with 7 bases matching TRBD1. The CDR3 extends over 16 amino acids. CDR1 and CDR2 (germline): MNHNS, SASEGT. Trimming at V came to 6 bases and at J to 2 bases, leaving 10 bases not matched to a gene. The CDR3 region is CASSPGTANPYNEQFF. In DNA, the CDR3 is TGTGCCAGCAGCCCCGGGACAGCGAACCCCTACAATGAGCAGTTCTTC.

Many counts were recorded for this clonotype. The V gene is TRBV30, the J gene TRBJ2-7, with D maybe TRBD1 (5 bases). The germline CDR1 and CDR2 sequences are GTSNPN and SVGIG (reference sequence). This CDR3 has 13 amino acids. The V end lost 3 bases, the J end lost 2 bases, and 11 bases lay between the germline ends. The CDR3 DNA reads TGTGCCTGGAGCCGAGACAGACCCTACGAGCAGTACTTC. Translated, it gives CAWSRDRPYEQYF.

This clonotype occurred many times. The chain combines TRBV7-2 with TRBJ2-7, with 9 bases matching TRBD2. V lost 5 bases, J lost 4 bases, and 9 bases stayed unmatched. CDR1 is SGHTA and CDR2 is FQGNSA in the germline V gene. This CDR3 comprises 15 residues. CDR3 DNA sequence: TGTGCCAGCAGCCCGTTTAGCGGGAGTGGATACGAGCAGTACTTC. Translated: CASSPFSGSGYEQYF.

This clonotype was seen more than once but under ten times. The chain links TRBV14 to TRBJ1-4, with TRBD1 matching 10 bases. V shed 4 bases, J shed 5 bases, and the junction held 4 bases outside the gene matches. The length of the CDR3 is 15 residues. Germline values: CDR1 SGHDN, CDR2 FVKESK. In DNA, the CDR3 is TGTGCCAGCAGCCGGACAGGGGGACCGAATGAAAAACTGTTTTTT. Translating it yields CASSRTGGPNEKLFF. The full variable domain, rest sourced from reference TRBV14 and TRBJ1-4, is EAGVTQFPSHSVIEKGQTVTLRCDPISGHDNLYWYRRVMGKEIKFLLHFVKESKQDESGMPNNRFLAERTGGTYSTLKVQPAELEDSGVYFCASSRTGGPNEKLFFGSGTQLSVL.

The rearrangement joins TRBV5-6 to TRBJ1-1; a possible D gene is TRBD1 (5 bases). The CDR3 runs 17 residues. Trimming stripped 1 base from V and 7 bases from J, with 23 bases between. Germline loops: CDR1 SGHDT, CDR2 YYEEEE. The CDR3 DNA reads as TGTGCCAGCAGCTTGTTTGTCAGGGAGCCATCGGGCGGTGAAGCTTTCTTT. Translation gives CASSLFVREPSGGEAFF.

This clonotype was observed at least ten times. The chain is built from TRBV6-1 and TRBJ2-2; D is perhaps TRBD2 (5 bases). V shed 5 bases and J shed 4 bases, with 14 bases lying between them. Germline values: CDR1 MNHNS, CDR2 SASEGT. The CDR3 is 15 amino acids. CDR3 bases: TGTGCCAGCAGTCCTCTAGCTTTTGGCACCGGGGAGCTGTTTTTT. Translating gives CASSPLAFGTGELFF.

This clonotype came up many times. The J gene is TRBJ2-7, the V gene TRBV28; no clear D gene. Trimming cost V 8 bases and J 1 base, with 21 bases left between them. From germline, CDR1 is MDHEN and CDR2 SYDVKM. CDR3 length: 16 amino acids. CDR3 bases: TGTGCCAGCTGCCCTTGGGTCGGGTCGGATTCCTACGAGCAGTACTTC. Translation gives CASCPWVGSDSYEQYF.

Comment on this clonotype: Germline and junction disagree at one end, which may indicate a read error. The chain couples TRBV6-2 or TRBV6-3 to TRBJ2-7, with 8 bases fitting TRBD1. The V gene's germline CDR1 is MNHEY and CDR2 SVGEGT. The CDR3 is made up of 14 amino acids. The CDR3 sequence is CAGRYRDRPFEQYF. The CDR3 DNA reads TGTGCCGGCAGATACCGGGACAGGCCGTTCGAGCAGTACTTC.

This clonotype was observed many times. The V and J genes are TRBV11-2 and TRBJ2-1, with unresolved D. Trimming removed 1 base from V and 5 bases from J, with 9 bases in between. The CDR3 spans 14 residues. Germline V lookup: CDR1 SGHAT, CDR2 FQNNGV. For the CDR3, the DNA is TGTGCCAGCAGCTTAGGTTGGGTAAACAATGAGCAGTTCTTC. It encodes CASSLGWVNNEQFF.

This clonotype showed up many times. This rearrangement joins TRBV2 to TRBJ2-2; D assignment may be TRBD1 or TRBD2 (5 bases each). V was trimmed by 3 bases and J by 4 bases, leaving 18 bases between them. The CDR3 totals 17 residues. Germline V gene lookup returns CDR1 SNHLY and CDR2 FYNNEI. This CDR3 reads CASSEWVGELGTGELFF. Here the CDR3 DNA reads TGTGCCAGCAGTGAGTGGGTAGGGGAGCTCGGCACCGGGGAGCTGTTTTTT.

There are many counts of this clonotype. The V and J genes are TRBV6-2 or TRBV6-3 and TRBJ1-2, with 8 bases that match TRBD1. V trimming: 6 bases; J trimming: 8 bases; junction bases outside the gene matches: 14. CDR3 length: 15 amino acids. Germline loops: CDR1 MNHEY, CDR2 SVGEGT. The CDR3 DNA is TGTGCCAGCAGATCACCAGGGGGCTGGGTAAACGGCTACACCTTC. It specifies CASRSPGGWVNGYTF.

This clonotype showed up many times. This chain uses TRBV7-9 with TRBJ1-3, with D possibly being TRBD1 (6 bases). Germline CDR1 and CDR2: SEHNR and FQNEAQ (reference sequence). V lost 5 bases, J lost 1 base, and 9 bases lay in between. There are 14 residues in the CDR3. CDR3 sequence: CASSDTGSGNTIYF. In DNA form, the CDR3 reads TGTGCCAGCAGCGACACAGGGTCTGGAAACACCATATATTTT.

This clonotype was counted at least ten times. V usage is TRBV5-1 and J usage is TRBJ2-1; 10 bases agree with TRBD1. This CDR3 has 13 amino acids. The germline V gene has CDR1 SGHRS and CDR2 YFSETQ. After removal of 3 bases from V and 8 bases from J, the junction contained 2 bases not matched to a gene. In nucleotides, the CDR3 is TGCGCCAGCAGCTGGGACAGGGGCTATGAGCAGTTCTTC. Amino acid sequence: CASSWDRGYEQFF.

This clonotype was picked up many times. This CDR3 reads CASSPTGTETGELFF. CDR3 DNA sequence: TGTGCCAGCAGCCCGACCGGGACAGAGACCGGGGAGCTGTTTTTT. The rearrangement links TRBV7-2 to TRBJ2-2; 7 positions agree with TRBD1. From germline, CDR1 is SGHTA and CDR2 FQGNSA. The CDR3 runs to 15 residues. V trimming: 5 bases; J trimming: 5 bases; junction bases outside the gene matches: 8.

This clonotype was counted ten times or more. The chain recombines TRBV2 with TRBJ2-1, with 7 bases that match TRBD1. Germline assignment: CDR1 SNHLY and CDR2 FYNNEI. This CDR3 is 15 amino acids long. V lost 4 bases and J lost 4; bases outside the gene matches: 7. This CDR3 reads CASSGSGTAYNEQFF. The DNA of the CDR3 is TGTGCCAGCAGTGGTTCCGGGACAGCATACAATGAGCAGTTCTTC.

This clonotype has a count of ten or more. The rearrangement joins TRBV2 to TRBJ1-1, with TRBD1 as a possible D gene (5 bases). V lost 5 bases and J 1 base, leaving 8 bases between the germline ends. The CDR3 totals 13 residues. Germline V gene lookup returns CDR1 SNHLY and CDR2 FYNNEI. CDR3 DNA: TGTGCCAGCAGTAAGGGGCAGAACACTGAAGCTTTCTTT. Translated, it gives CASSKGQNTEAFF.

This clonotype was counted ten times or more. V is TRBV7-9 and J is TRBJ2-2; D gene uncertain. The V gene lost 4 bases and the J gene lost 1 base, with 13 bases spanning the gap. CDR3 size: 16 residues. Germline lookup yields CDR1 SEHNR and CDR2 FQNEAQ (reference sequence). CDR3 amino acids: CASSSNTGWNTGELFF. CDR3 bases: TGTGCCAGCAGCTCAAACACCGGCTGGAACACCGGGGAGCTGTTTTTT.

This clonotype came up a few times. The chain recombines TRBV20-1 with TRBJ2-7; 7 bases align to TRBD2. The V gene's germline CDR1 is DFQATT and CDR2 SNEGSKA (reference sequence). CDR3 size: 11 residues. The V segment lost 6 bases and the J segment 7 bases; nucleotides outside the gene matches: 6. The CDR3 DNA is TGCAGTGCCACGGGGAGGGGTGAGCAGTACTTC. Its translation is CSATGRGEQYF.